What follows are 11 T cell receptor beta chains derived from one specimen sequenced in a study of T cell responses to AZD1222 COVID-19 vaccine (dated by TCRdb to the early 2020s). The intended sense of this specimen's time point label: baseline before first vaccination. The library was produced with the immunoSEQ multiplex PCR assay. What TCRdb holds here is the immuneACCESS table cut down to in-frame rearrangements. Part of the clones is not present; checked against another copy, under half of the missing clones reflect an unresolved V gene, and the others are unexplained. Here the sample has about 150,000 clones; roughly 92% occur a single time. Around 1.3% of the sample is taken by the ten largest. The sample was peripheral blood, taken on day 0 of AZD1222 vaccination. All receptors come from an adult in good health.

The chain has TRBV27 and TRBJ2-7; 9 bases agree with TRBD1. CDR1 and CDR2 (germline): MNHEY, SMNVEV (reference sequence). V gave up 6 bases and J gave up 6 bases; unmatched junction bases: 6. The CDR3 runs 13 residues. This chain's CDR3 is CASSRDRVAEQYV. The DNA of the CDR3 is TGTGCCAGCAGCCGGGACAGGGTTGCCGAGCAGTACGTC.

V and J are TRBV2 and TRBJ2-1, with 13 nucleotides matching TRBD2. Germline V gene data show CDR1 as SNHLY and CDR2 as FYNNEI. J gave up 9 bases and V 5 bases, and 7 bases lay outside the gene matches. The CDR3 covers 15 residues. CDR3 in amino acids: CASSLTSGGATEQFF. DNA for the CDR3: TGTGCCAGCAGTTTAACTAGCGGGGGGGCCACTGAGCAGTTCTTC.

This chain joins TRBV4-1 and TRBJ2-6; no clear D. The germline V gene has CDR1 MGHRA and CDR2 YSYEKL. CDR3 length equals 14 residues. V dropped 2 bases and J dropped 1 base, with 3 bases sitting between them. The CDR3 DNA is TGCGCCAGCAGCCAACGTTCTGGGGCCAACGTCCTGACTTTC. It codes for CASSQRSGANVLTF.

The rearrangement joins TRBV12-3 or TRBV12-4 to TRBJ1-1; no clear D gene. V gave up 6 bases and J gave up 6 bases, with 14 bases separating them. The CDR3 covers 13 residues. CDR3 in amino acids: CASRLHAGAEAFF. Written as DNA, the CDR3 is TGTGCCAGCAGGCTGCACGCGGGCGCTGAAGCTTTCTTT.

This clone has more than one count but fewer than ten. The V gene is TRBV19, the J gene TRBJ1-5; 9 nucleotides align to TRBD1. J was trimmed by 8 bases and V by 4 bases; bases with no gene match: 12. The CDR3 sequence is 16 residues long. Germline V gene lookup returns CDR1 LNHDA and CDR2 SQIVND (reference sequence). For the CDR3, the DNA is TGTGCCAGTAGTAACAGGGGGCGACGGTTATTTGAGCCCCAGCATTTT. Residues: CASSNRGRRLFEPQHF.

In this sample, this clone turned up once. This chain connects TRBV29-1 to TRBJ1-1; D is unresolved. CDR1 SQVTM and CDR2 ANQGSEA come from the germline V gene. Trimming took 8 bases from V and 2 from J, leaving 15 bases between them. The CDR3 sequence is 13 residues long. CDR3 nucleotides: TGCAGCTTCCTCGGCCTTATAAACACTGAAGCTTTCTTT. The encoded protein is CSFLGLINTEAFF.

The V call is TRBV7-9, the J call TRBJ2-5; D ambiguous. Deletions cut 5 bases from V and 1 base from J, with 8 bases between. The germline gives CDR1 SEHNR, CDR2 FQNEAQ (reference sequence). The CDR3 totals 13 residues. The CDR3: CASSLRAQETQYF. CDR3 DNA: TGTGCCAGCAGCCTCCGAGCCCAAGAGACCCAGTACTTC.

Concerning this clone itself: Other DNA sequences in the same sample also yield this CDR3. The CDR3 reads CASSLVGSTDTQYF. The CDR3 nucleotides are TGTGCCAGCAGCTTAGTGGGGAGCACAGATACGCAGTATTTT. The J gene is TRBJ2-3, the V gene TRBV7-2, with D uncertain. Germline V gene data show CDR1 as SGHTA and CDR2 as FQGNSA. This CDR3 is built from 14 residues. Trimming removed 1 base from V and 0 bases from J, with 5 bases in between.

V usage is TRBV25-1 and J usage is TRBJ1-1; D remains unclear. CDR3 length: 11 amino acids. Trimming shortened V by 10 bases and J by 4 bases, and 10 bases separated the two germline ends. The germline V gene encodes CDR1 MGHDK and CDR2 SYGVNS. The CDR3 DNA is TGTGCCACCAAGGTGGGCACTGAAGCTTTCTTT. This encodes CATKVGTEAFF.

In nucleotides, the CDR3 is TGTGCCAGCAGGAAGACAGGGGGCGACGGCTACACCTTC. Its protein is CASRKTGGDGYTF. The chain uses TRBV6-5 and TRBJ1-2; TRBD1 aligns across 10 bases. CDR1 and CDR2 from the germline V gene are MNHEY and SVGAGI. The CDR3 consists of 13 residues. Trimming took 6 bases from V and 8 from J; bases not matched to a gene: 6.

The CDR3 sequence is CASSWGDGSYEQYV. CDR3 coding DNA: TGTGCCAGCAGTTGGGGCGACGGCTCCTACGAGCAGTACGTC. This chain uses TRBV28 with TRBJ2-7; D is possibly TRBD1 (5 bases). The CDR3 has 14 amino acids. V was shortened by 4 bases and J by 0 bases, with 10 bases between the two germline ends. The germline V gene encodes CDR1 MDHEN and CDR2 SYDVKM.